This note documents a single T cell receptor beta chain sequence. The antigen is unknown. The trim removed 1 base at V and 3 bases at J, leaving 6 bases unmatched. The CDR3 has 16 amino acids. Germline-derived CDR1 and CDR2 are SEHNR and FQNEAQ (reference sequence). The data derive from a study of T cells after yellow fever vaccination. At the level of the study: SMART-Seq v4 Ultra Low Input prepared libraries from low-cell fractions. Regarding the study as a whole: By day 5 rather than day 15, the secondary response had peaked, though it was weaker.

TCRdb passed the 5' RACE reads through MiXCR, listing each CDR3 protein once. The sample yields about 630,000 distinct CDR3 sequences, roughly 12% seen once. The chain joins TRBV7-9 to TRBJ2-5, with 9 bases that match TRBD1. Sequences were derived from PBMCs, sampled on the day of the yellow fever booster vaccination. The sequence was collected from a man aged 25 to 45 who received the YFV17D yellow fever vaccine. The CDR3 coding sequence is TGTGCCAGCAGCTTAGTATCCGGGACAGGGAAAGAGACCCAGTACTTC. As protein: CASSLVSGTGKETQYF.